This T cell receptor beta chain was retrieved from a study of T cells in localized non-small cell lung cancer. Study findings and constraints: Heterogeneity within the tumor remains possible, as just one region underwent sequencing.

For this clone: Antigen specificity is unknown.

Sequencing used immunoSEQ multiplex PCR; TCRdb keeps in-frame clones, though not all of them. The repertoire holds 1,700 or so clones, with over 25% as singletons. Adjacent lung samples, free of atypia, were obtained at least 2 cm from the tumor margin. Germline CDR1 reads MGHDK; CDR2 reads SYGVNS. V lost 2 bases, J lost 9 bases, and 9 bases stayed unmatched. CDR3 size: 14 residues. Sequenced here: normal lung tissue next to the tumor, sampled before any cancer treatment. The rearrangement joins TRBV25-1 to TRBJ1-1; TRBD1 matches at 7 bases. The clonotype was recovered from a woman between 35 and 75 years old with stage I lung adenocarcinoma. In nucleotides, the CDR3 is TGTGCCAGCAGTGAACGCAAGTTACAGGGGAAAGCTTTCTTT. It translates to CASSERKLQGKAFF. Using reference TRBV25-1 and TRBJ1-1 for the parts outside the CDR3, the full variable domain is EADIYQTPRYLVIGTGKKITLECSQTMGHDKMYWYQQDPGMELHLIHYSYGVNSTEKGDLSSESTVSRIRTEHFPLTLESARPSHTSQYLCASSERKLQGKAFFGQGTRLTVV.